These T cell receptor beta chains were read from a single sample in a study of human T cells and chemical hapten exposure. Each CDR3 protein is one row after TCRdb ran MiXCR on the RACE reads. The sample consists of about 120,000 distinct CDR3 sequences, around 13% of them appearing once. This specimen consisted of whole blood, obtained in connection with sensitization to the hapten diphenylcyclopropenone (DPC). All receptors derive from a man between 18 and 35 years old with alopecia areata. Some clones in this sample may be carry-over from other donors' samples. Both conserved end residues are part of each CDR3. A D gene is named only where the DNA matches it firmly. Clone size is given for some rows only: seen once, a few or many times, or a class if the clone is expanded.

V	J	D	size	CDR3	DNA
TRBV12-3/TRBV12-4	TRBJ2-4	TRBD2	-	CASSFPSGGSNIQYF	TGTGCCAGCAGTTTCCCTAGCGGGGGATCTAACATTCAGTACTTC
TRBV12-3/TRBV12-4	TRBJ2-5	-	-	CASSDGGQKGGETQYF	TGTGCCAGCAGTGACGGCGGACAGAAAGGCGGAGAGACCCAGTACTTC
TRBV12-3/TRBV12-4	TRBJ2-6	-	many	CASSREGSGANVLTF	TGTGCCAGCAGCCGAGAAGGTTCTGGGGCCAACGTCCTGACTTTC
TRBV6-5	TRBJ1-2	-	few	CASSRTAVLAGYTF	TGTGCCAGCAGCCGTACCGCGGTTCTTGCCGGCTACACCTTC
TRBV29-1	TRBJ1-2	-	few	CSVDPNYGYTF	TGCAGCGTTGACCCTAACTATGGCTACACCTTC
TRBV20-1	TRBJ2-4	-	few	CSASASGAGGIQYF	TGCAGTGCTAGCGCTAGCGGTGCAGGGGGCATTCAGTACTTC
TRBV9	TRBJ2-3	-	-	CASSRDGPSTDTQYF	TGTGCCAGCAGCAGGGACGGTCCTAGCACAGATACGCAGTATTTT
TRBV12-5	TRBJ1-6	-	many	CASGDTLSSYNSPLHF	TGTGCTAGTGGTGATACTTTGAGCTCCTATAATTCACCCCTCCACTTT
TRBV4-3	TRBJ1-6	-	-	CASSQGGGINSPLHF	TGCGCCAGCAGCCAAGGCGGAGGAATTAATTCACCCCTCCACTTT
TRBV3-1	TRBJ1-1	-	-	CASSQYSGRAPAFF	TGTGCCAGCAGCCAATACAGCGGAAGGGCGCCGGCTTTCTTT
TRBV7-6	TRBJ2-3	TRBD1	-	CASSRRGTGVFGTDTQYF	TGTGCCAGCAGCCGTCGCGGGACAGGGGTGTTCGGCACAGATACGCAGTATTTT
TRBV20-1	TRBJ2-3	TRBD2	few	CSATSGGTDTQYF	TGCAGTGCTACTAGCGGGGGAACAGATACGCAGTATTTT
TRBV27	TRBJ2-1	-	once	CASSLEGNARRYSYNEQFF	TGTGCCAGCAGTTTAGAGGGGAATGCGCGGCGGTACTCCTACAATGAGCAGTTCTTC
TRBV20-1	TRBJ2-3	-	few	CSARPYPQRGFGTDTQYF	TGCAGTGCTAGACCTTACCCACAACGAGGATTCGGGACAGATACGCAGTATTTT
TRBV28	TRBJ2-2	-	many	CASSLWTGELFF	TGTGCCAGCAGTTTATGGACCGGGGAGCTGTTTTTT
TRBV10-3	TRBJ1-1	TRBD1	-	CAVRQGQGTEAFF	TGTGCCGTCAGACAGGGTCAGGGCACTGAAGCTTTCTTT
TRBV20-1	TRBJ1-5	-	many	CSASFGTEDQPQHF	TGCAGTGCTAGTTTTGGGACGGAAGATCAGCCCCAGCATTTT
TRBV5-4	TRBJ2-5	-	few	CASSLTVQETQYF	TGTGCCAGCAGCTTGACAGTCCAAGAGACCCAGTACTTC
TRBV20-1	TRBJ2-7	-	many	CSLGHGFKQYF	TGCAGCCTAGGGCATGGATTTAAGCAGTACTTC
TRBV6-1	TRBJ1-2	-	few	CASKSTGGGYTF	TGTGCCAGCAAGTCGACAGGAGGGGGCTACACCTTC
TRBV27	TRBJ1-6	-	few	CASSLWGPGDSPLHF	TGTGCCAGCAGTTTATGGGGCCCGGGCGATTCACCCCTCCACTTT
TRBV4-1	TRBJ1-1	-	many	CASSQGLGVTEAFF	TGCGCCAGCAGCCAAGGTCTCGGCGTCACTGAAGCTTTCTTT
TRBV6-2/TRBV6-3	TRBJ2-5	-	-	CASTESGLETQYF	TGTGCCAGCACCGAGTCAGGGTTGGAGACCCAGTACTTC
TRBV13	TRBJ1-3	TRBD1	many	CASSTGTASGNTIYF	TGTGCCAGCAGCACCGGGACAGCATCTGGAAACACCATATATTTT
TRBV7-2	TRBJ2-1	TRBD1	few	CASSFRDRYNEQFF	TGTGCCAGCAGCTTTCGGGACAGATACAATGAGCAGTTCTTC
TRBV29-1	TRBJ2-2	-	many	CSGGHKNTGELFF	TGCAGCGGTGGACACAAGAACACCGGGGAGCTGTTTTTT
TRBV7-2	TRBJ2-6	-	-	CASSLFPVGVGDSGANVLTF	TGTGCCAGCAGCTTATTTCCGGTGGGCGTTGGTGACTCTGGGGCCAACGTCCTGACTTTC
TRBV21-1	TRBJ1-5	-	-	CASSKLSRRNRNQPQHF	TGTGCCAGCAGCAAATTGTCCAGGCGAAACCGCAATCAGCCCCAGCATTTT
TRBV2	TRBJ1-2	-	few	CASSEPGDVSGYTF	TGTGCCAGCAGTGAACCGGGGGACGTGAGCGGCTACACCTTC
TRBV6-1	TRBJ2-3	-	few	CASRVDVGTAQTQYF	TGTGCCAGCAGGGTGGACGTGGGGACGGCCCAGACGCAGTATTTT
TRBV20-1	TRBJ1-5	-	many	CSAVKVLNSNQPQHF	TGCAGTGCGGTAAAGGTTCTTAATAGCAATCAGCCCCAGCATTTT
TRBV11-2	TRBJ2-1	-	-	CASSLPQMLRFF	TGTGCCAGCAGCTTACCACAGATGTTACGGTTCTTC
TRBV6-5	TRBJ2-7	-	-	CASSYDGRAYEQYF	TGTGCCAGCAGTTATGATGGCAGGGCCTACGAGCAGTACTTC
TRBV29-1	TRBJ1-2	-	-	CSVPGISYGYTF	TGCAGCGTTCCGGGGATAAGTTATGGCTACACCTTC
TRBV5-6	TRBJ1-1	-	-	CASSFGNTEAFF	TGTGCCAGCAGCTTTGGGAACACTGAAGCTTTCTTT
TRBV7-9	TRBJ1-2	TRBD1	many	CASSFGQDYGYTF	TGTGCCAGCAGCTTTGGACAGGACTATGGCTACACCTTC
TRBV7-8	TRBJ2-2	TRBD1	few	CASSHRGANTGELFF	TGTGCCAGCAGCCACAGGGGCGCGAACACCGGGGAGCTGTTTTTT
TRBV6-2/TRBV6-3	TRBJ1-1	-	few	CASRNAANTEAFF	TGTGCCAGCAGAAACGCCGCTAACACTGAAGCTTTCTTT
TRBV7-9	TRBJ1-6	TRBD1	few	CASSSTGRENSPLHF	TGTGCCAGCAGCTCGACAGGGCGAGAAAATTCACCCCTCCACTTT